This is a list of T cell receptor beta chains from one sample in a study of T cell responses to AZD1222 COVID-19 vaccine. The table came from immunoSEQ multiplex PCR; TCRdb's copy has only in-frame clones and leaves some out. This sample carries roughly 130,000 clones, 85% to 90% of them seen once, and the ten largest clones take 9.5% to 15%. Material: peripheral blood, obtained on day 0 of AZD1222 vaccination. All receptors come from an adult in good health. Each CDR3 is given with its conserved first and last residue. Fields, in order: clone size, V gene, D gene, J gene, CDR3 DNA, CDR3 protein. D genes are given only for firm matches. For some rows the clone size is stated as once, few or many, or as a class when expanded; others skip it.

>NA|TRBV7-8|NA|TRBJ1-5
TGTGCCAGCAGCTTAGCGCGCAGAACAGGCGGTCAGCCCCAGCATTTT
CASSLARRTGGQPQHF
>NA|TRBV5-4|TRBD1|TRBJ1-2
TGTGCCAGCAGCCTGGGACAGGGAAGCTATGGCTACACCTTC
CASSLGQGSYGYTF
>NA|TRBV5-1|TRBD1|TRBJ2-7
TGCGCCAGCAGCCCGAGACAGGGTAGGAGCTCCTACGAGCAGTACTTC
CASSPRQGRSSYEQYF
>many|TRBV6-1|NA|TRBJ1-1
TGTGCCAGCAGTGAGAGGGAAAACACTGAAGCTTTCTTT
CASSERENTEAFF
>NA|TRBV6-6|NA|TRBJ1-3
TGTGCCAGCAGTTACCAGAGAACGGGAAACACCATATATTTT
CASSYQRTGNTIYF
>NA|TRBV13|NA|TRBJ2-7
TGTGCCAGCACACGAGGAGGACCCTACGAGCAGTACTTC
CASTRGGPYEQYF
>NA|TRBV3-1/TRBV3-2|NA|TRBJ1-1
TGTGCCAGCAGCGGAGGATACACTGAAGCTTTCTTT
CASSGGYTEAFF
>NA|TRBV27|TRBD1|TRBJ1-2
TGTGCCAGCAGTTCCTGGACAGGGGGTAGAATGAATGGCTACACCTTC
CASSSWTGGRMNGYTF
>NA|TRBV10-3|TRBD2|TRBJ2-3
TGTGCCGGGGCGCGGGAGCGAGCGGATACGCAGTATTTT
CAGARERADTQYF
>NA|TRBV28|TRBD1|TRBJ2-7
TGTGCCAGCAGTTTAGTGGGACAGTACTACGAGCAGTACTTC
CASSLVGQYYEQYF
>NA|TRBV7-2|TRBD1|TRBJ1-2
TGTGCCAGCAGCGTATCTACAGGGGGCCGAGGCTACACCTTC
CASSVSTGGRGYTF
>NA|TRBV30|TRBD1|TRBJ2-7
TGTGCCACCTTAGGAGGTCAGGGGGCGAATTTCTACGAGCAGTACTTC
CATLGGQGANFYEQYF
>NA|TRBV7-9|NA|TRBJ1-1
TGTGCCAGCAGCCTCGGTTTTCAGTTGAACACTGAAGCTTTCTTT
CASSLGFQLNTEAFF
>NA|TRBV11-2|NA|TRBJ2-7
TGTGCCAGCGGTGAGCGGGAGCAGTACTTC
CASGEREQYF
>NA|TRBV5-1|NA|TRBJ1-4
TGCGCCAGCAGCCCCGACCCCCAGGGATATTATGAAAAACTGTTTTTT
CASSPDPQGYYEKLFF
>NA|TRBV10-3|NA|TRBJ1-1
TGTGCCATCAATTCAGGGATTGAAGGCACTGAAGCTTTCTTT
CAINSGIEGTEAFF
>NA|TRBV10-3|NA|TRBJ2-7
TGTGCCATCAGTGAGTCTGGCCGGGGGCCAGCTTACGAGCAGTACTTC
CAISESGRGPAYEQYF
>NA|TRBV27|NA|TRBJ2-7
TGTGCCAGCAGTTTTTCTGGGGTCTACGAGCAGTACTTC
CASSFSGVYEQYF
>NA|TRBV20-1|NA|TRBJ2-7
TGCAGTGCTAGGGCCTCATACGAGCAGTACTTC
CSARASYEQYF
>NA|TRBV28|NA|TRBJ2-3
TGTGCCAGCAGTTTTCTAGGAGGGATACGGAGCACAGATACGCAGTATTTT
CASSFLGGIRSTDTQYF
>once|TRBV7-3|NA|TRBJ2-2
TGTGCCAGCAGCTTGGGTCAGGGTGTCACCGGGGAGCTGTTTTTT
CASSLGQGVTGELFF
>NA|TRBV5-1|NA|TRBJ1-1
TGCGCCAGCAGCTTGGCTCAGGGAATGTGGACTGAAGCTTTCTTT
CASSLAQGMWTEAFF
>NA|TRBV5-5|NA|TRBJ1-2
TGTGCCAGCAGCTTGCCCGGTATTGGTTATGGCTACACCTTC
CASSLPGIGYGYTF
>NA|TRBV5-1|NA|TRBJ2-3
TGCGCCAGCAGCACAGACACTTTCACAGATACGCAGTATTTT
CASSTDTFTDTQYF
>NA|TRBV27|NA|TRBJ2-3
TGTGCCAGCAGTTTACTACAGGGAAGCACAGATACGCAGTATTTT
CASSLLQGSTDTQYF